This T cell receptor (beta chain) was sequenced for a study of CD8 T cells in ankylosing spondylitis. This clonotype has just a few counts. Its antigen is not identified. Quantitative 5'-RACE was performed with molecular barcodes, and it yielded the TCR beta libraries. From the 5' RACE reads, TCRdb called clonotypes with MiXCR, one entry per CDR3 protein. The sample gives roughly 230,000 distinct CDR3 sequences, 18% of which show up once; about a third is in the top ten. The study, taken as a whole, reports: Apparently characteristic of ankylosing spondylitis blood was a TCR beta motif (roughly eight highly homologous variants). Disease-associated clones were reportedly significantly overrepresented in matched ankylosing spondylitis synovial fluid.

Sequenced sample: blood, either unsorted or a sorted T cell fraction (not recorded which). The TCR sequence derives from a male donor with ankylosing spondylitis or in good health (not recorded which).

CDR3 sequence (DNA): TGCGCCAGCAGCCCGAAACAGGGAGTTCACACTGAAGCTTTCTTT. Translation gives CASSPKQGVHTEAFF. V gene TRBV4-1 combines with J gene TRBJ1-1; a weak D match, TRBD1 (6 bases). V shed 4 bases and J shed 3 bases, with 15 bases lying between them. CDR3 length equals 15 residues. Germline V gene lookup returns CDR1 MGHRA and CDR2 YSYEKL.